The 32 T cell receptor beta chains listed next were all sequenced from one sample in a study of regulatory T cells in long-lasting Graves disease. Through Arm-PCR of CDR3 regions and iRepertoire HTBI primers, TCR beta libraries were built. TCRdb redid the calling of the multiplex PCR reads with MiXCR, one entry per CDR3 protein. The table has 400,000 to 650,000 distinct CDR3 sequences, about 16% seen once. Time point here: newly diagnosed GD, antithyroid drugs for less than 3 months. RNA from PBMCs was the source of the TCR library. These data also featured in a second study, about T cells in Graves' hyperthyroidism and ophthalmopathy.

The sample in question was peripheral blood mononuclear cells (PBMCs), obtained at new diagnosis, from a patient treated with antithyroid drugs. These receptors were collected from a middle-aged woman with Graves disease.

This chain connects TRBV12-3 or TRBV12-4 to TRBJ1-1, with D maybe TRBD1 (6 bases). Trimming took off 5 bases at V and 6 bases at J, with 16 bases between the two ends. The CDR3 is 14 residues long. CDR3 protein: CASSLGGAFAEAFF. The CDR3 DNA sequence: TGTGCCAGCAGTCTTGGGGGGGCTTTTGCTGAAGCTTTCTTT.

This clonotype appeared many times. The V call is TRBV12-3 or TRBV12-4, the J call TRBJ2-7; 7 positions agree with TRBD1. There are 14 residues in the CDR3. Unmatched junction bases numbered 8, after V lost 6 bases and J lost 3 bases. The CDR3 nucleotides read TGTGCCAGCAGCCGCGACAGGGCAAGCTACGAGCAGTACTTC. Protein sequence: CASSRDRASYEQYF.

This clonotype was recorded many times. The CDR3 protein is CASTGTSGTYEQYF. The CDR3, as DNA: TGTGCCAGCACCGGGACTAGCGGGACCTACGAGCAGTACTTC. The chain carries TRBV2 and TRBJ2-7; TRBD2 aligns across 13 bases. Per the germline V gene, CDR1 is SNHLY and CDR2 is FYNNEI. There are 14 residues in the CDR3. With V trimmed by 7 bases and J by 2 bases, 2 bases remained unmatched.

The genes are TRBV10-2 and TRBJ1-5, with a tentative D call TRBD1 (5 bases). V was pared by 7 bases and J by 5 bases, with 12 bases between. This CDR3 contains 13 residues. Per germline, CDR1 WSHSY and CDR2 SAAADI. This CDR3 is CASTQGGHQPQHF. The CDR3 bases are TGCGCCAGCACCCAGGGCGGCCATCAGCCCCAGCATTTT.

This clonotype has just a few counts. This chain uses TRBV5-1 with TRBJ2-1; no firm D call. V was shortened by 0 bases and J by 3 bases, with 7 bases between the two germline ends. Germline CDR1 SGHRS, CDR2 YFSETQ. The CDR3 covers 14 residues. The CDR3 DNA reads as TGCGCCAGCAGCTTGGGTTCGGACTACAATGAGCAGTTCTTC. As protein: CASSLGSDYNEQFF.

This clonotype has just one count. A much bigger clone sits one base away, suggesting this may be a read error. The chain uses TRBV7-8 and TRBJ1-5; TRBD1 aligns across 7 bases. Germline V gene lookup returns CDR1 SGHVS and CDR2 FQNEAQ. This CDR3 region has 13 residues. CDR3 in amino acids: CVSSGQINQPQHF. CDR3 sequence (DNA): TGTGTCAGCTCGGGACAGATCAATCAGCCCCAGCATTTT.

CDR3 coding DNA: TGTGCCAGTAAATCAGGGGAAGGGAGCACTGAAGCTTTCTTT. It specifies CASKSGEGSTEAFF. The chain recombines TRBV19 with TRBJ1-1; D might be TRBD1 (6 bases). V was clipped by 7 bases and J by 4 bases, with 16 bases between them. The CDR3 has 14 residues. Germline V gene lookup returns CDR1 LNHDA and CDR2 SQIVND (reference sequence).

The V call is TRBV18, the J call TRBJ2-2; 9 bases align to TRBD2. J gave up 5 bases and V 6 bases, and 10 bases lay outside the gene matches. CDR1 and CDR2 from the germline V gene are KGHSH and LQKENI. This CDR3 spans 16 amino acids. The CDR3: CASSPQGLAVTGELFF. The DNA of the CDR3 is TGTGCCAGCTCGCCTCAGGGACTAGCTGTGACCGGGGAGCTGTTTTTT. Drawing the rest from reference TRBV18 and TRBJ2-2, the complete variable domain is NAGVMQNPRHLVRRRGQEARLRCSPMKGHSHVYWYRQLPEEGLKFMVYLQKENIIDESGMPKERFSAEFPKEGPSILRIQQVVRGDSAAYFCASSPQGLAVTGELFFGEGSRLTVL.

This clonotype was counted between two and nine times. The CDR3 sequence is CASSLDAGGETQYF. The CDR3 DNA follows: TGCGCCAGCAGCTTGGATGCGGGAGGAGAGACCCAGTACTTC. The rearrangement uses TRBV5-1 and TRBJ2-5, with 8 positions matching TRBD2. There are 14 residues in the CDR3. With 0 bases clipped from V and 4 bases from J, the junction kept 2 bases outside the gene matches. Germline V gene sequence: CDR1 SGHRS, CDR2 YFSETQ.

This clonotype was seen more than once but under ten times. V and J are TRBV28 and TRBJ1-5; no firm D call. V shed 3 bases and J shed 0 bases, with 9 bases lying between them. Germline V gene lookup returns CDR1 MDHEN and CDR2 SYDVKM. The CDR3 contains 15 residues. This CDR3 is CASSLLFNSNQPQHF. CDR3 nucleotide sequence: TGTGCCAGCAGTTTGTTGTTTAATAGCAATCAGCCCCAGCATTTT.

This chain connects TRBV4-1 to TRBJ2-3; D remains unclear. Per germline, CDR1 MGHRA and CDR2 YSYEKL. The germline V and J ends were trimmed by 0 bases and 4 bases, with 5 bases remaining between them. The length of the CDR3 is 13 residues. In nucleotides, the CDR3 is TGCGCCAGCAGCCAAGATCAAGCAGATACGCAGTATTTT. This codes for CASSQDQADTQYF.

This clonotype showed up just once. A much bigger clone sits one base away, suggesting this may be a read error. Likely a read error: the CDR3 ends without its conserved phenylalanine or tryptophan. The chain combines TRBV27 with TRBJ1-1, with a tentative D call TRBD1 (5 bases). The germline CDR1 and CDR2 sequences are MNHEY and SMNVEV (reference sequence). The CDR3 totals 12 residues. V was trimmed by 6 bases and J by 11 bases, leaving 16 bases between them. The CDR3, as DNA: TGTGCCAGCAGGCCTCCCGGGGGGATGGCTTTCTCT. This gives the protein CASRPPGGMAFS.

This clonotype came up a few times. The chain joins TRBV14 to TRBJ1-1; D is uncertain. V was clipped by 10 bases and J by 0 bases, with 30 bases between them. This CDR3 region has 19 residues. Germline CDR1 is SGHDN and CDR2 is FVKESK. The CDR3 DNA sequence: TGTGCCAACGACAAATGGGCGTGGGGATCGTATGTCTTGAACACTGAAGCTTTCTTT. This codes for CANDKWAWGSYVLNTEAFF.

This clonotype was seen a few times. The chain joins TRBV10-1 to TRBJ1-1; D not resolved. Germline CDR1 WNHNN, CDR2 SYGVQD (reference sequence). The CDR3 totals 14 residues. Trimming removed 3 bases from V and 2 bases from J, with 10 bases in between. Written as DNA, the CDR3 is TGCGCCAGCAGTGATGCGCAGCAAAACACTGAAGCTTTCTTT. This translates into CASSDAQQNTEAFF.

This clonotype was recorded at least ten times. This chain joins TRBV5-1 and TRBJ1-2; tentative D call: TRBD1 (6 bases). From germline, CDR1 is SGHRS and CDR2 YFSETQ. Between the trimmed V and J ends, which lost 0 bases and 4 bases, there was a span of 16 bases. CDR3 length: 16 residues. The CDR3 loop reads CASSLAIRAGAYGYTF. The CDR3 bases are TGCGCCAGCAGCTTGGCCATTCGTGCAGGGGCCTATGGCTACACCTTC.

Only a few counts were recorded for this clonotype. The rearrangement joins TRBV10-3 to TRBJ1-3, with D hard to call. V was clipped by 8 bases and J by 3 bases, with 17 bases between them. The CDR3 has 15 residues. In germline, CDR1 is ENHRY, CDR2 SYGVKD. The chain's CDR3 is CAIGLQTGIGNTIYF. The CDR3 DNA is TGTGCCATCGGATTGCAGACCGGAATTGGAAACACCATATATTTT.

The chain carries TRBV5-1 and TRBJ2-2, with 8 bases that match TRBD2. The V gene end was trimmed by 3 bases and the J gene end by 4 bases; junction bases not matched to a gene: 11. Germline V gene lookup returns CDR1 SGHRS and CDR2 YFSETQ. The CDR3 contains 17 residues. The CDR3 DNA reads TGCGCCAGCAGCTCGTCCACAGCGGGGGCCACCACCGGGGAGCTGTTTTTT. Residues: CASSSSTAGATTGELFF.

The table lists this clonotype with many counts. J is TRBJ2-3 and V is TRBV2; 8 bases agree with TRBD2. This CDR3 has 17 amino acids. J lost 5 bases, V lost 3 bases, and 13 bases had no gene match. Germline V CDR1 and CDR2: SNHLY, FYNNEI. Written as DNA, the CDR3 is TGTGCCAGCAGTGAGGAGCTAGCGGGTGGGGGGTTAGATACGCAGTATTTT. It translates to CASSEELAGGGLDTQYF.

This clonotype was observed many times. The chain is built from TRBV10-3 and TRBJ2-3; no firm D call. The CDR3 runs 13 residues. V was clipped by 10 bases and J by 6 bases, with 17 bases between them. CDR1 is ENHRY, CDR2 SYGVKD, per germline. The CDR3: CATRLPSLDTQYF. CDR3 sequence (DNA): TGTGCCACGAGACTTCCGTCGCTGGATACGCAGTATTTT.

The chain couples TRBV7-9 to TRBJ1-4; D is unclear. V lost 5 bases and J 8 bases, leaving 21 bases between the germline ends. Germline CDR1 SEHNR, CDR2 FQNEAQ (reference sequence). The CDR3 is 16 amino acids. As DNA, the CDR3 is TGTGCCAGCAGCCGGGGTCAAACAGCCTCCTCGGAAAAACTGTTTTTT. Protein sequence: CASSRGQTASSEKLFF.

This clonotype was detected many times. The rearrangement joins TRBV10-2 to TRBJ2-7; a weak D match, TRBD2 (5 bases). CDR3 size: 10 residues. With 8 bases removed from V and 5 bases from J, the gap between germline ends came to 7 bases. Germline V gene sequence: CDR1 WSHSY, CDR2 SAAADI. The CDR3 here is CASWGDEQYF. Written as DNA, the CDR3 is TGCGCCAGCTGGGGAGACGAGCAGTACTTC.

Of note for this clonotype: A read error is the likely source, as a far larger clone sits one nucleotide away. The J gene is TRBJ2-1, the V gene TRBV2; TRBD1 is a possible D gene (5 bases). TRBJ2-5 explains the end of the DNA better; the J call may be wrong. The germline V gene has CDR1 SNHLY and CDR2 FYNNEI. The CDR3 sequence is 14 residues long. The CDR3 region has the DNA TGTGCCAGCAGTAAAGACAGAGCACAAGAGACCCAGTACTTC. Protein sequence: CASSKDRAQETQYF.

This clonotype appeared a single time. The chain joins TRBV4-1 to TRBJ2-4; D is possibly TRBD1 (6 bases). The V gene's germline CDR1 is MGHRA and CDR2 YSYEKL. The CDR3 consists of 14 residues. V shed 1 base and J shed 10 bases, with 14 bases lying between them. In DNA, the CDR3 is TGCGCCAGCAGCCAAGGGACAGACTCAAGAATTCAGTACTTC. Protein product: CASSQGTDSRIQYF.

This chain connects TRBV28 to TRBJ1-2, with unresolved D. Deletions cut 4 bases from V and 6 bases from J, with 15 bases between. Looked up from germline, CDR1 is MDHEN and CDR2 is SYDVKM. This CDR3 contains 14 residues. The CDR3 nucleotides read TGTGCCAGCAGTTCCCTTCCTATGAACGATGGCTACACCTTC. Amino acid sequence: CASSSLPMNDGYTF.

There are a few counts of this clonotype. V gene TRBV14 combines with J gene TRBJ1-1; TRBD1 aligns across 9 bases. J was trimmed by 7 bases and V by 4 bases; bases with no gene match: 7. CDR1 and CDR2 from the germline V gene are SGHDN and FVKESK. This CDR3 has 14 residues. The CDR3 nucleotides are TGTGCCAGCAGCCCCCGGACAGGGGCGGGTGAAGCTTTCTTT. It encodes CASSPRTGAGEAFF.

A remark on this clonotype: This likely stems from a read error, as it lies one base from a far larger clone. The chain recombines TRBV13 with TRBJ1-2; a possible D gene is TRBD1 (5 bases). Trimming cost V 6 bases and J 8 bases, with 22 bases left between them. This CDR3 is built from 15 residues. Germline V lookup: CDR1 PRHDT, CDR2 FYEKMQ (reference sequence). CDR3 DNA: TGTGCCAGCAGTGAAGCGACAAAGACAGTAACCGGCTACACCTTC. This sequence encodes CASSEATKTVTGYTF.

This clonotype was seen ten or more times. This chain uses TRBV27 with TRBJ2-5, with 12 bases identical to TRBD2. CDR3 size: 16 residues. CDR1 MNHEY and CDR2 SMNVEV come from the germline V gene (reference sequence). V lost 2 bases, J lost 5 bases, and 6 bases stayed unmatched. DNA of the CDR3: TGTGCCAGCAGTTTAAGACTAGCGGGAGATTCGGAGACCCAGTACTTC. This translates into CASSLRLAGDSETQYF.

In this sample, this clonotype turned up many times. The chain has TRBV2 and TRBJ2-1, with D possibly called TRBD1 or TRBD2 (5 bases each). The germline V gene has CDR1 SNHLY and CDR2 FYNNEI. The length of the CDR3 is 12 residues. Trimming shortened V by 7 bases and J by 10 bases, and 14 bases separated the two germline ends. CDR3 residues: CASTGLWKEQFF. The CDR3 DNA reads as TGTGCCAGCACGGGGCTGTGGAAGGAGCAGTTCTTC.

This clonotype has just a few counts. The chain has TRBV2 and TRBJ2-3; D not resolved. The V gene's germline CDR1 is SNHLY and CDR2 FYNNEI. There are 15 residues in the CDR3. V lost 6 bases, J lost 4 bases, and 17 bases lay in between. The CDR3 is CASSVGSILADTQYF. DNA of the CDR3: TGTGCCAGCAGCGTGGGCTCCATTCTGGCAGATACGCAGTATTTT. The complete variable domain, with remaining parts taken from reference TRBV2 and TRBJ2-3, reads EPEVTQTPSHQVTQMGQEVILRCVPISNHLYFYWYRQILGQKVEFLVSFYNNEISEKSEIFDDQFSVERPDGSNFTLKIRSTKLEDSAMYFCASSVGSILADTQYFGPGTRLTVL.

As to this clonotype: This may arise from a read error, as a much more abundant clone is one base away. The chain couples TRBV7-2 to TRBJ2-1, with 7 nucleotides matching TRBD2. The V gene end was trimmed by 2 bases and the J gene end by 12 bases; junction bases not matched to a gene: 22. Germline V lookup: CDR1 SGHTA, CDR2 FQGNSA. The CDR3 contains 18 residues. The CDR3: CASSLTSVRLVGGVGQFF. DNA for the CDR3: TGTGCCAGCAGCTTAACCTCTGTACGACTAGTGGGGGGGGTTGGGCAGTTCTTC.

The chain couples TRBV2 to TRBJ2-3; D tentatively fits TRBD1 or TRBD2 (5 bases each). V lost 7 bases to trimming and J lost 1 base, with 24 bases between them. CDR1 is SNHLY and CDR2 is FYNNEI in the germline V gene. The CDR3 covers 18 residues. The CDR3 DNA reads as TGTGCCAGCACCCTCTACCGACCCCGGGACGGGCGCACAGATACGCAGTATTTT. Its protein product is CASTLYRPRDGRTDTQYF.

CDR3 residues: CASSPGVGSYGYTF. Written as DNA, the CDR3 is TGTGCCAGCAGCCCGGGGGTTGGGAGCTATGGCTACACCTTC. The chain recombines TRBV27 with TRBJ1-2; tentatively, D is TRBD1 (5 bases). This CDR3 contains 14 residues. Trimming stripped 6 bases from V and 4 bases from J, with 15 bases between. Germline CDR1 reads MNHEY; CDR2 reads SMNVEV (reference sequence).